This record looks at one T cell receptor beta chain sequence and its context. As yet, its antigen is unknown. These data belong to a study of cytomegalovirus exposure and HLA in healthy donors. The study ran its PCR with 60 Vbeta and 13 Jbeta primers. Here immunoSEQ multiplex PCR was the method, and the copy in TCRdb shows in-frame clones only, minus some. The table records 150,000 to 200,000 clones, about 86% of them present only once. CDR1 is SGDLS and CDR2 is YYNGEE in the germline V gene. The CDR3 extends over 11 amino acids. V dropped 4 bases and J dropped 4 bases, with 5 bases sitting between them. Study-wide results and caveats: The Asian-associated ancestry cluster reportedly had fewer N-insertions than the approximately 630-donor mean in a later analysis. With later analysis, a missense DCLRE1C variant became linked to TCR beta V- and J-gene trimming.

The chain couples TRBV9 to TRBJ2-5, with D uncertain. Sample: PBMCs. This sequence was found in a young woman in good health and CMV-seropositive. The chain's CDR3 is CASSPGETQYF. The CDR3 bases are TGTGCCAGCAGCCCAGGAGAGACCCAGTACTTC.